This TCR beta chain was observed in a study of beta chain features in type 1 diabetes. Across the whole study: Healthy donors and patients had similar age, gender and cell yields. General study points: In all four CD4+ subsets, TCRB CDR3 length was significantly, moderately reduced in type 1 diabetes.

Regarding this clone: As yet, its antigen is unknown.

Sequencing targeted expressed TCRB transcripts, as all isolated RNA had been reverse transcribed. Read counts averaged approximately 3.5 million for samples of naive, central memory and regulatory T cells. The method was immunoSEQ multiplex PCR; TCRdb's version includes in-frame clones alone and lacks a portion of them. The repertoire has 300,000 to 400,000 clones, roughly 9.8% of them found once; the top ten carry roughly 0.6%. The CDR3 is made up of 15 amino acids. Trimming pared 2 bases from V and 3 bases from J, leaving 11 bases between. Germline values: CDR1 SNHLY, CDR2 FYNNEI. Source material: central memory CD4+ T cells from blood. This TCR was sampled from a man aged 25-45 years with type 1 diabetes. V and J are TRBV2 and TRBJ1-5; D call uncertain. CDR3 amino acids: CASSESDGYNQPQHF. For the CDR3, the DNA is TGTGCCAGCAGTGAATCCGACGGCTACAATCAGCCCCAGCATTTT.